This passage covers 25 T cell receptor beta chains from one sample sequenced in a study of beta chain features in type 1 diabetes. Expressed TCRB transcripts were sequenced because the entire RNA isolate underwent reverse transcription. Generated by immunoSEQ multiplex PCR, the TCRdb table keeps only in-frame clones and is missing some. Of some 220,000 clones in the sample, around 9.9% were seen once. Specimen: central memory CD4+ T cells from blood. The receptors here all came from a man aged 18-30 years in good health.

The CDR3 region has the DNA TGTGCCAGCAGCCGCAGGGTATCGGATCGGGTCCTCCACTTT. Translating gives CASSRRVSDRVLHF. This chain joins TRBV5-6 and TRBJ1-6; weak D call: TRBD1 (5 bases). With 4 bases removed from V and 15 bases from J, the gap between germline ends came to 20 bases. The CDR3 is 14 residues long. The germline V gene encodes CDR1 SGHDT and CDR2 YYEEEE.

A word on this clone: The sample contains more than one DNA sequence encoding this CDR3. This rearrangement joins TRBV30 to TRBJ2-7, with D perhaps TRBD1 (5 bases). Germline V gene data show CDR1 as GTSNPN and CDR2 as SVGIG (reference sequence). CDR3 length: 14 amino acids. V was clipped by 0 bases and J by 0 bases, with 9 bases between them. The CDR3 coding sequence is TGTGCCTGGAGTGTAGGCCAGGGCTCCTACGAGCAGTACTTC. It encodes CAWSVGQGSYEQYF.

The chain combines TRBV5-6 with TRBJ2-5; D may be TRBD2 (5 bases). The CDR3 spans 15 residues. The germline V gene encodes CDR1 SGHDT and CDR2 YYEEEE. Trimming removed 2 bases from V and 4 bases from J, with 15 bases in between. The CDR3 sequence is CASSLGSRMVETQYF. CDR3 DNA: TGTGCCAGCAGCTTAGGGAGCAGAATGGTAGAGACCCAGTACTTC.

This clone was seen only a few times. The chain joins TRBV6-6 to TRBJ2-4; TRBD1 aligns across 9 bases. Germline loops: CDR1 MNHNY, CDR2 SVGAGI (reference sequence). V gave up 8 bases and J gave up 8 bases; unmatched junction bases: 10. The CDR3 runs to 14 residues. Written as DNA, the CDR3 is TGTGCCAGCGTTGGGGACAGGGTAATGGACATTCAGTACTTC. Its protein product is CASVGDRVMDIQYF.

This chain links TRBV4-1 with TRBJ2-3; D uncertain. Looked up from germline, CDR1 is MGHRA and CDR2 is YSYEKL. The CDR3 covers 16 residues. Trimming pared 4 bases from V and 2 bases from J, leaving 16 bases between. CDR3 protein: CASSLPIISSTDTQYF. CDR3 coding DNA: TGCGCCAGCAGCCTTCCGATTATTTCGTCCACAGATACGCAGTATTTT.

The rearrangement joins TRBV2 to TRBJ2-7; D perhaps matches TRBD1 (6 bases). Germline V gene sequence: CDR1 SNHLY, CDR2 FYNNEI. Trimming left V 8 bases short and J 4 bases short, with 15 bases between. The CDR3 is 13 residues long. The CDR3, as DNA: TGTGCCAGCGAAAGCAGGGGCGGGTACGAGCAGTACTTC. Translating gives CASESRGGYEQYF.

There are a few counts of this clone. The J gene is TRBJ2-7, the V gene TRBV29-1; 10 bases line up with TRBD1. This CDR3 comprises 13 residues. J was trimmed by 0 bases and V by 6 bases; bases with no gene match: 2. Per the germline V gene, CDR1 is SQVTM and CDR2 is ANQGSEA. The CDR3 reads CSVRQGASYEQYF. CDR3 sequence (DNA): TGCAGCGTCCGACAGGGGGCCTCCTACGAGCAGTACTTC.

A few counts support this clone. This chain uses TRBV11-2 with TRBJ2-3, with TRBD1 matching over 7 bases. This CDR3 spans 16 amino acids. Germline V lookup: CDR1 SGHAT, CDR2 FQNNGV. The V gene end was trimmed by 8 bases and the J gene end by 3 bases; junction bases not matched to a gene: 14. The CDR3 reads CASVLRRQGWTDTQYF. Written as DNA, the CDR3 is TGTGCCAGCGTCCTTAGGAGACAGGGCTGGACAGATACGCAGTATTTT.

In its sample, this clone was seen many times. The CDR3 reads CAWSVFHLEQYF. CDR3 nucleotides: TGTGCCTGGAGTGTATTCCACCTCGAGCAGTACTTC. The rearrangement links TRBV30 to TRBJ2-7; no firm D call. The CDR3 totals 12 residues. V was clipped by 0 bases and J by 6 bases, with 9 bases between them. Germline assignment: CDR1 GTSNPN and CDR2 SVGIG (reference sequence). The full variable domain, rest sourced from reference TRBV30 and TRBJ2-7, is SQTIHQWPATLVQPVGSPLSLECTVEGTSNPNLYWYRQAAGRGLQLLFYSVGIGQISSEVPQNLSASRPQDRQFILSSKKLLLSDSGFYLCAWSVFHLEQYFGPGTRLTVT.

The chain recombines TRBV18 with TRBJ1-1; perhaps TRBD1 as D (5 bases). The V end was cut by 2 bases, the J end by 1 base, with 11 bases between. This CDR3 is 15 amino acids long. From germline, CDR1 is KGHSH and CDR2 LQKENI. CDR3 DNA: TGTGCCAGCTCACCAAACCAGGGAGGGAACACTGAAGCTTTCTTT. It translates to CASSPNQGGNTEAFF. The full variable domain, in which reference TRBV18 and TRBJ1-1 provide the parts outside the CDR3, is NAGVMQNPRHLVRRRGQEARLRCSPMKGHSHVYWYRQLPEEGLKFMVYLQKENIIDESGMPKERFSAEFPKEGPSILRIQQVVRGDSAAYFCASSPNQGGNTEAFFGQGTRLTVV.

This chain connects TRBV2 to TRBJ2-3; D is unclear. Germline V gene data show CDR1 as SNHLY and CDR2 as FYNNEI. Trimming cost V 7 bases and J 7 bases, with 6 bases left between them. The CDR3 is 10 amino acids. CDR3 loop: CASMQYTQYF. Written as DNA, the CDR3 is TGTGCCAGCATGCAGTATACGCAGTATTTT.

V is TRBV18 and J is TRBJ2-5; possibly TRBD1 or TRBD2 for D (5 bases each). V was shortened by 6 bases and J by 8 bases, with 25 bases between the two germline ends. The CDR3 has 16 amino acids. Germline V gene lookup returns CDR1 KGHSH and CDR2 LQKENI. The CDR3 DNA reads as TGTGCCAGCTCCCCTATGACCGGGGACGTCCCGTCTACCCAGTACTTC. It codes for CASSPMTGDVPSTQYF.

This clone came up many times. CDR3 bases: TGTGCCAGCAGCTTGGGCGGCAGGGATGGTACAGATACGCAGTATTTT. It translates to CASSLGGRDGTDTQYF. This chain joins TRBV5-4 and TRBJ2-3; TRBD1 might be the D (5 bases). This CDR3 comprises 16 residues. The germline V and J ends were trimmed by 0 bases and 3 bases, with 14 bases remaining between them. Germline CDR1 is SGHNT and CDR2 is YYREEE (reference sequence).

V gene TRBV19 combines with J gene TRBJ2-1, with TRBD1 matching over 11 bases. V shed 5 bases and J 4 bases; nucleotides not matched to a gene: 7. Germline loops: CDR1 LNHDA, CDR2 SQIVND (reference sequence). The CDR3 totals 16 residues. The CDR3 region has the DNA TGTGCCAGTAGTCCCGGACAGGGGGCTCGGTACAATGAGCAGTTCTTC. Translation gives CASSPGQGARYNEQFF.

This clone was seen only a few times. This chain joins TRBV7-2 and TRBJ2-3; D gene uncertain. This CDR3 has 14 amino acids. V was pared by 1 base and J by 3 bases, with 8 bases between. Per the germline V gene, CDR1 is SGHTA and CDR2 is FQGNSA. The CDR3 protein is CASSLGPVTDTQYF. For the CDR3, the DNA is TGTGCCAGCAGCTTAGGCCCGGTGACAGATACGCAGTATTTT.

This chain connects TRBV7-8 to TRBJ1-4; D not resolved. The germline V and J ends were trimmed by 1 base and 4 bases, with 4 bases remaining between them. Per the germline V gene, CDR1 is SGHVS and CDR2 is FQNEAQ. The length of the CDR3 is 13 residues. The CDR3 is CASSLDLNEKLFF. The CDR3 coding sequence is TGTGCCAGCAGCTTAGATCTTAATGAAAAACTGTTTTTT.

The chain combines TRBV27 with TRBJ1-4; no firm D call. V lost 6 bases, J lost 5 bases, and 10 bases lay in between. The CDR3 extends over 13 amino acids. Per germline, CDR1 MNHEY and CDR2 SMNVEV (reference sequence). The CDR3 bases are TGTGCCAGCAGGAGGCAGTGGAATGAAAAACTGTTTTTT. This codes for CASRRQWNEKLFF.

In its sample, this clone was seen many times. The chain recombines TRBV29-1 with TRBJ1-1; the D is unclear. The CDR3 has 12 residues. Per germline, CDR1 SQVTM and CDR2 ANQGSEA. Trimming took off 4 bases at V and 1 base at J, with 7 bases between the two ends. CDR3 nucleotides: TGCAGCGTTGGGTGGGGGAACACTGAAGCTTTCTTT. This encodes CSVGWGNTEAFF. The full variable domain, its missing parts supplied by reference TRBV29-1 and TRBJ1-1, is SAVISQKPSRDICQRGTSLTIQCQVDSQVTMMFWYRQQPGQSLTLIATANQGSEATYESGFVIDKFPISRPNLTFSTLTVSNMSPEDSSIYLCSVGWGNTEAFFGQGTRLTVV.

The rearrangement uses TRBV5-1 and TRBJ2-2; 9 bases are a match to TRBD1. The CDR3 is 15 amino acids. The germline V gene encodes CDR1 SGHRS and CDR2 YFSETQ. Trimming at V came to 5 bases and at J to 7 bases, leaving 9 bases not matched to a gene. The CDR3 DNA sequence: TGCGCCAGCAGGATTCGGACAGGGGAGGACGGGGAGCTGTTTTTT. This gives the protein CASRIRTGEDGELFF.

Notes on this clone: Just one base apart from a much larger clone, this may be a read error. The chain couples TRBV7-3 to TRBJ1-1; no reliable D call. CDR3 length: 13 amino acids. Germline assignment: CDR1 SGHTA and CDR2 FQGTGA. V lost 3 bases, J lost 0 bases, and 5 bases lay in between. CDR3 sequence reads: CASSFSVNTEAFF. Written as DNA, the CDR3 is TGTGCCAGCAGCTTCTCGGTGAACACTGAAGCTTTCTTT.

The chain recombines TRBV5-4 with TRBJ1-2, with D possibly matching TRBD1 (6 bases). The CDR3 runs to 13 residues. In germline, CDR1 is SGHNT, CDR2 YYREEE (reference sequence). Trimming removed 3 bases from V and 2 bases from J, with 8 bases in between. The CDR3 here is CASSWDTNYGYTF. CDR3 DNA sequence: TGTGCCAGCAGCTGGGACACGAACTATGGCTACACCTTC.

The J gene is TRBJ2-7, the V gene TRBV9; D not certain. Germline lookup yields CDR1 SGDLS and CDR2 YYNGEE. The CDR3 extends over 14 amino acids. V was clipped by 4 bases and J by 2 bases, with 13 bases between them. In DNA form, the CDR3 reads TGTGCCAGCAGCCCGGCCTTCCAAACCTACGAGCAGTACTTC. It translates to CASSPAFQTYEQYF.

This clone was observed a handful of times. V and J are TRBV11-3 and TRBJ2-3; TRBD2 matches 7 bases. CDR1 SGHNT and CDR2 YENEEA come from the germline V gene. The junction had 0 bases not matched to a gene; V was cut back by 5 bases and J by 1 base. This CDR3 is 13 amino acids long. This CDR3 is CASSAGGTDTQYF. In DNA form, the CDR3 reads TGTGCCAGCAGCGCGGGAGGCACAGATACGCAGTATTTT.

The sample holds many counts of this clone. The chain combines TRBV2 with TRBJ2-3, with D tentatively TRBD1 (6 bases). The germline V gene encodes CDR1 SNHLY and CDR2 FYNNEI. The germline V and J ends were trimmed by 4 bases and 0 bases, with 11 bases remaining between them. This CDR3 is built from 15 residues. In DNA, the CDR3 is TGTGCCAGCAGTGCCTATGGGGGCAGCACAGATACGCAGTATTTT. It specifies CASSAYGGSTDTQYF.

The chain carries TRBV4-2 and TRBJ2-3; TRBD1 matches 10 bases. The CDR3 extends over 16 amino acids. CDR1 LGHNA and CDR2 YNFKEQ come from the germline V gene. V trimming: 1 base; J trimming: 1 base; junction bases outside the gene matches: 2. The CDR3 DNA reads TGTGCCAGCAGCCAAGGTGGGACAGGGGGCACAGATACGCAGTATTTT. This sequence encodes CASSQGGTGGTDTQYF.